Following are 2 T cell receptor beta chains from one sample sequenced in a study of cytomegalovirus exposure and HLA in healthy donors. The data were produced by immunoSEQ multiplex PCR, yet TCRdb's version contains in-frame clones alone and is incomplete. This sample carries a few hundred thousand clones, roughly 89% of them seen once, and the ten largest clones take approximately 0.8%. Material: PBMCs. The receptor set was obtained from a woman aged 18-29 years in good health and CMV-seronegative.

CDR3 amino acids: CASSKRENQETQYF. For the CDR3, the DNA is TGTGCCAGCAGCAAACGGGAGAATCAAGAGACCCAGTACTTC. This rearrangement joins TRBV7-9 to TRBJ2-5, with D perhaps TRBD2 (6 bases). Germline CDR1 and CDR2: SEHNR and FQNEAQ (reference sequence). V gave up 5 bases and J gave up 2 bases, with 12 bases separating them. The CDR3 totals 14 residues. The full variable domain, in which reference TRBV7-9 and TRBJ2-5 provide the parts outside the CDR3, is DTGVSQNPRHKITKRGQNVTFRCDPISEHNRLYWYRQTLGQGPEFLTYFQNEAQLEKSRLLSDRFSAERPKGSFSTLEIQRTEQGDSAMYLCASSKRENQETQYFGPGTRLLVL.

This clone was seen a single time. This rearrangement joins TRBV2 to TRBJ2-1; 7 bases map to TRBD2. Per germline, CDR1 SNHLY and CDR2 FYNNEI. CDR3 length: 15 amino acids. The V segment lost 2 bases and the J segment 9 bases; nucleotides outside the gene matches: 10. The CDR3 sequence: CASSERSGAAGEQFF. The DNA of the CDR3 is TGTGCCAGCAGTGAAAGGAGCGGGGCTGCGGGTGAGCAGTTCTTC.